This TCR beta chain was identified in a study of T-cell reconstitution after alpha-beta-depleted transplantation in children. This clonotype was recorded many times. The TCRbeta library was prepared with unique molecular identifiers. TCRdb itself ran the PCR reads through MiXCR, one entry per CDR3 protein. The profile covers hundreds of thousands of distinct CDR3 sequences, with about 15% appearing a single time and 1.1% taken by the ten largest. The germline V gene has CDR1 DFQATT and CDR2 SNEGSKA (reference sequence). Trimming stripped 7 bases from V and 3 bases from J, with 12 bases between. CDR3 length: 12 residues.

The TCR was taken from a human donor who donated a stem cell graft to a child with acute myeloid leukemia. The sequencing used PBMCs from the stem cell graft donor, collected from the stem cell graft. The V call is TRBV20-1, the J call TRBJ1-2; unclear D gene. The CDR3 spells CSVWRGDYGYTF. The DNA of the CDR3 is TGCAGTGTATGGCGGGGTGACTATGGCTACACCTTC.